A selection of T cell receptor beta chains follows, all from one sample in a study of CD8 T cells in Susac syndrome. One entry per CDR3 protein results from TCRdb running MiXCR on the immunoSEQ multiplex PCR reads. The sample consists of about 130,000 distinct CDR3 sequences, about 93% of them appearing once. Sequenced: CD8+ T cells from PBMCs. The receptors were gathered from a human donor with multiple sclerosis. CDR3s include the opening cysteine and the closing phenylalanine or tryptophan. Some rows have no size entry. The others give once, few or many, or a class for an expanded clone.

CDR3,V,size,J
CASSETGRNTEAFF,TRBV27,NA,TRBJ1-1
CASSSHEVAFGGQFF,TRBV27,NA,TRBJ2-1
CASSLGETSTDTQYF,TRBV13,NA,TRBJ2-3
CASSLGGVVEQFF,TRBV5-1,NA,TRBJ2-1
CASSAHLTSGVGETQYF,TRBV4-1,few,TRBJ2-5
CATSDFGRADTQYF,TRBV24-1,NA,TRBJ2-3
CASSPRLAGEHEQYF,TRBV6-2/TRBV6-3,NA,TRBJ2-7
CASSLVSLSPYEQYF,TRBV7-9,NA,TRBJ2-7
CASSQEYGTEYEQYF,TRBV4-2,NA,TRBJ2-7
CASSLGSTGRETQYF,TRBV11-2,NA,TRBJ2-5
CASSIGQVGIQGPEAFF,TRBV19,NA,TRBJ1-1
CASSQNPAPERGGVWEQFF,TRBV14,NA,TRBJ2-1
CASSFRLNTEAFF,TRBV6-2/TRBV6-3,once,TRBJ1-1
CASSPTPDRASQETQYF,TRBV18,NA,TRBJ2-5
CASSYSLGSHEQYF,TRBV19,NA,TRBJ2-7
CASSPRTGGKRDTEAFF,TRBV19,once,TRBJ1-1
CASSLDRAGEQYF,TRBV27,NA,TRBJ2-7
CASSLEFLYEQYF,TRBV5-1,NA,TRBJ2-7
CASSRGVVSNQPQHF,TRBV2,NA,TRBJ1-5
CATSPGQGASEQYF,TRBV24-1,NA,TRBJ2-7
CASTGGSYNEQFF,TRBV5-6,NA,TRBJ2-1
CASSHGSGYEQYF,TRBV5-1,NA,TRBJ2-7
CASSPSGSGEKLFF,TRBV18,NA,TRBJ1-4
CASSLAVGVAEAFF,TRBV5-8,NA,TRBJ1-1
CASGGTSGLTDEQYF,TRBV6-6,NA,TRBJ2-7
CASSPDGLGGYTF,TRBV18,NA,TRBJ1-2
CASSGWPEEDTEAFF,TRBV7-8,NA,TRBJ1-1
CASSLYQLNTEAFF,TRBV5-4,NA,TRBJ1-1
CASRGRVNTEAFF,TRBV6-2/TRBV6-3,NA,TRBJ1-1
CASSQEGSSGFSYGYTF,TRBV4-2,NA,TRBJ1-2
CASSPSTTYEQYF,TRBV7-9,NA,TRBJ2-7
CATSTPSESSGNTIYF,TRBV15,NA,TRBJ1-3
CAWSDGTSSYNEQFF,TRBV30,NA,TRBJ2-1
CASSPKAGNTIYF,TRBV19,NA,TRBJ1-3
CSAKTQGWVNYGYTF,TRBV20-1,NA,TRBJ1-2
CASSLVPANYGYTF,TRBV12-3/TRBV12-4,once,TRBJ1-2
CASSVLGGPDTQYF,TRBV25-1,NA,TRBJ2-3
CASSVGTASYEQYF,TRBV9,NA,TRBJ2-7